Presented here are 21 T cell receptor beta chains from one specimen sequenced in a study of shared clonotypes between healthy human individuals. Assay used: immunoSEQ multiplex PCR; TCRdb lists only in-frame clones, some missing. This table holds roughly 2.6 million clones, more than 90% found once. The sequenced sample was naive CD4+ T cells sorted from blood. Subset in this sample: CD45RA+ positively selected. The receptors were gathered from a man between 18 and 35 years old in good health.

The chain carries TRBV19 and TRBJ2-2; tentatively, D is TRBD1 (6 bases). Germline V gene lookup returns CDR1 LNHDA and CDR2 SQIVND (reference sequence). The CDR3 loop spans 13 amino acids. Trimming pared 7 bases from V and 6 bases from J, leaving 12 bases between. DNA for the CDR3: TGTGCCAGTACCCCACAGGGCCCCGGGGAGCTGTTTTTT. This gives the protein CASTPQGPGELFF.

The genes are TRBV7-8 and TRBJ2-5; 12 bases match TRBD1. Germline CDR1 reads SGHVS; CDR2 reads FQNEAQ. V gave up 3 bases and J gave up 5 bases; unmatched junction bases: 16. The CDR3 has 19 residues. The chain's CDR3 is CASSLVRNRDRGREETQYF. In DNA form, the CDR3 reads TGTGCCAGCAGCTTGGTTCGGAATCGGGACAGGGGGCGAGAGGAGACCCAGTACTTC. The whole variable domain, filled in from reference TRBV7-8 and TRBJ2-5, reads GAGVSQSPRYKVAKRGQDVALRCDPISGHVSLFWYQQALGQGPEFLTYFQNEAQLDKSGLPSDRFFAERPEGSVSTLKIQRTQQEDSAVYLCASSLVRNRDRGREETQYFGPGTRLLVL.

V and J are TRBV4-1 and TRBJ2-3; D is perhaps TRBD1 (5 bases). This CDR3 contains 15 residues. Germline lookup yields CDR1 MGHRA and CDR2 YSYEKL. V was trimmed by 4 bases and J by 3 bases, leaving 14 bases between them. CDR3 protein: CASSRGQYLTDTQYF. The DNA for the CDR3 is TGCGCCAGCAGCCGCGGACAATATCTAACAGATACGCAGTATTTT.

The chain combines TRBV4-3 with TRBJ2-1; 11 bases align to TRBD2. Germline loops: CDR1 LGHNA, CDR2 YSLEER. Losses at the gene ends were 4 bases for V and 6 bases for J; bases not matched to a gene: 11. The CDR3 has 17 residues. The CDR3 DNA reads as TGCGCCAGCAGCCGCACTAGCGGGAGAGGTCTCGGCAATGAGCAGTTCTTC. Protein product: CASSRTSGRGLGNEQFF.

V and J are TRBV30 and TRBJ2-2; D is unclear. The V gene's germline CDR1 is GTSNPN and CDR2 SVGIG (reference sequence). The CDR3 is 15 residues long. V was clipped by 2 bases and J by 1 base, with 11 bases between them. Here the CDR3 DNA reads TGTGCCTGGAGTTCCTGGCGTCGGAACACCGGGGAGCTGTTTTTT. This encodes CAWSSWRRNTGELFF.

The rearrangement links TRBV5-1 to TRBJ1-5, with D perhaps TRBD1 (5 bases). The CDR3 is made up of 14 amino acids. V was clipped by 6 bases and J by 2 bases, with 12 bases between them. Germline V gene data show CDR1 as SGHRS and CDR2 as YFSETQ. The CDR3 DNA is TGCGCCAGCACTGATAGCAGGGGCAATCAGCCCCAGCATTTT. Amino acid sequence: CASTDSRGNQPQHF.

The chain recombines TRBV30 with TRBJ1-6; D is perhaps TRBD1 (5 bases). Trimming took 0 bases from V and 13 from J, leaving 13 bases between them. Per germline, CDR1 GTSNPN and CDR2 SVGIG (reference sequence). The CDR3 has 13 residues. The CDR3 is CAWSVQVGDPLHF. The CDR3 DNA sequence: TGTGCCTGGAGTGTACAGGTCGGGGACCCCCTCCACTTT.

The rearrangement links TRBV6-5 to TRBJ2-1; no firm D call. Germline V CDR1 and CDR2: MNHEY, SVGAGI. There are 15 residues in the CDR3. V was cut by 4 bases and J by 0 bases, with 10 bases left in between. As DNA, the CDR3 is TGTGCCAGCAGTTGGGCGGATATCTCCTACAATGAGCAGTTCTTC. This translates into CASSWADISYNEQFF.

Regarding this clone: The sample contains more than one DNA sequence encoding this CDR3. The chain links TRBV11-2 to TRBJ1-3; no firm D call. CDR3 length: 15 residues. Per germline, CDR1 SGHAT and CDR2 FQNNGV. Trimming removed 1 base at V and 0 bases at J, with 7 bases between. The CDR3 region has the DNA TGTGCCAGCAGCTTAGGCGGGAGCTCTGGAAACACCATATATTTT. Encoded protein: CASSLGGSSGNTIYF.

The chain recombines TRBV5-1 with TRBJ2-2; 7 bases line up with TRBD1. Germline CDR1 and CDR2: SGHRS and YFSETQ. CDR3 length: 16 residues. J gave up 0 bases and V 4 bases, and 6 bases lay outside the gene matches. As DNA, the CDR3 is TGCGCCAGCAGCCCTAGGACAGGTGCGAACACCGGGGAGCTGTTTTTT. It translates to CASSPRTGANTGELFF.

This chain connects TRBV6-6 to TRBJ1-1; 7 bases align to TRBD1. CDR3 length: 14 amino acids. The trim removed 7 bases at V and 1 base at J, leaving 6 bases unmatched. Germline V gene sequence: CDR1 MNHNY, CDR2 SVGAGI (reference sequence). The CDR3 DNA sequence: TGTGCCAGCACCTCCTACAGGGGGAACACTGAAGCTTTCTTT. This codes for CASTSYRGNTEAFF.

As to this clone: Other DNA sequences in the sample encode the same CDR3. The rearrangement links TRBV12-5 to TRBJ2-5; maybe TRBD1 (5 bases). With 1 base removed from V and 1 base from J, the gap between germline ends came to 7 bases. Germline CDR1 and CDR2: LGHNT and FRNRAP. The CDR3 covers 14 residues. For the CDR3, the DNA is TGTGCTAGTGGTTTGGCAGGGTCCCAAGAGACCCAGTACTTC. Translated, it gives CASGLAGSQETQYF. Drawing the rest from reference TRBV12-5 and TRBJ2-5, the complete variable domain is DARVTQTPRHKVTEMGQEVTMRCQPILGHNTVFWYRQTMMQGLELLAYFRNRAPLDDSGMPKDRFSAEMPDATLATLKIQPSEPRDSAVYFCASGLAGSQETQYFGPGTRLLVL.

Only one count was recorded for this clone. This sequence joins TRBV9 and TRBJ2-7, with TRBD2 identical over 8 bases. Germline trimming cut 0 bases from V and 5 bases from J; bases unmatched to any gene: 4. The CDR3 is made up of 14 amino acids. The germline gives CDR1 SGDLS, CDR2 YYNGEE. CDR3 in DNA: TGTGCCAGCAGCGTAGTTGGGACTAGTAACGAGCAGTACTTC. Its protein product is CASSVVGTSNEQYF.

This clone appeared once. J is TRBJ1-6 and V is TRBV30; tentative D call: TRBD1 (5 bases). The ends were cut back, 2 bases at V and 11 bases at J, with 10 bases in the middle. This CDR3 is built from 12 residues. Per germline, CDR1 GTSNPN and CDR2 SVGIG (reference sequence). The CDR3 here is CAWSQQVAPLHF. CDR3 coding DNA: TGTGCCTGGAGTCAACAGGTCGCACCCCTCCACTTT.

V is TRBV27 and J is TRBJ1-4; no clear D. Trimming took off 11 bases at V and 4 bases at J, with 17 bases between the two ends. CDR3 length: 14 residues. Germline loops: CDR1 MNHEY, CDR2 SMNVEV (reference sequence). This CDR3 is CAGRIRRGNEKLFF. Here the CDR3 DNA reads TGTGCCGGACGAATAAGGCGGGGTAATGAAAAACTGTTTTTT.

The genes are TRBV19 and TRBJ1-6, with D unresolved. CDR3 length equals 14 residues. The germline V gene has CDR1 LNHDA and CDR2 SQIVND (reference sequence). The ends were cut back, 5 bases at V and 8 bases at J, with 13 bases in the middle. The CDR3 sequence is CASSEYGRDSPLHF. CDR3 DNA sequence: TGTGCCAGTAGTGAGTATGGGCGAGATTCACCCCTCCACTTT.

This chain links TRBV7-9 with TRBJ2-7; D gene unclear. The V end was cut by 4 bases, the J end by 12 bases, with 13 bases between. CDR3 size: 11 residues. Germline V lookup: CDR1 SEHNR, CDR2 FQNEAQ (reference sequence). DNA for the CDR3: TGTGCCAGCAGCTCTCTAAGAGTCTGGTACTTC. Its protein is CASSSLRVWYF.

The chain carries TRBV10-3 and TRBJ2-1; 9 bases are shared with TRBD2. Germline CDR1 reads ENHRY; CDR2 reads SYGVKD. Trimming took 5 bases from V and 4 from J; bases not matched to a gene: 6. There are 15 residues in the CDR3. CDR3 nucleotides: TGTGCCATCAGTTTGACTAGCGGAAATTACAATGAGCAGTTCTTC. Protein: CAISLTSGNYNEQFF.

V usage is TRBV6-5 and J usage is TRBJ2-4; 7 bases fit TRBD2. Germline trimming cut 4 bases from V and 2 bases from J; bases unmatched to any gene: 8. Germline V gene lookup returns CDR1 MNHEY and CDR2 SVGAGI. The CDR3 is 16 amino acids. CDR3 protein: CASSSPGEGPKNIQYF. CDR3 DNA sequence: TGTGCCAGCAGTTCCCCGGGGGAGGGGCCCAAAAACATTCAGTACTTC.

The chain recombines TRBV7-2 with TRBJ2-3; 8 bases map to TRBD2. The CDR3 is 14 residues long. From germline, CDR1 is SGHTA and CDR2 FQGNSA. V was pared by 4 bases and J by 3 bases, with 3 bases of the junction left unmatched. Written as DNA, the CDR3 is TGTGCCAGCAGCTCGGGACTAGGGACAGATACGCAGTATTTT. This sequence encodes CASSSGLGTDTQYF. The full variable domain, completed using reference TRBV7-2 and TRBJ2-3, is GAGVSQSPSNKVTEKGKDVELRCDPISGHTALYWYRQSLGQGLEFLIYFQGNSAPDKSGLPSDRFSAERTGGSVSTLTIQRTQQEDSAVYLCASSSGLGTDTQYFGPGTRLTVL.

In this sample, this clone turned up a few times. V is TRBV19 and J is TRBJ1-5; 9 bases match TRBD1. Per the germline V gene, CDR1 is LNHDA and CDR2 is SQIVND (reference sequence). V trimming: 6 bases; J trimming: 4 bases; junction bases outside the gene matches: 7. The CDR3 contains 15 residues. The CDR3 here is CASRDDGTGNQPQHF. CDR3 nucleotides: TGTGCCAGTAGGGATGACGGGACAGGGAATCAGCCCCAGCATTTT.